A selection of T cell receptor beta chains follows, all from one sample in a study of beta chain features in type 1 diabetes. Profiled with immunoSEQ multiplex PCR; TCRdb holds only in-frame clones, not every one. Among hundreds of thousands of clones listed, over 12% were seen once. Material for sequencing was naive CD4+ T cells from blood. These receptors originate from a man younger than 30 with type 1 diabetes. The CDR3 runs from the conserved cysteine through the conserved F or W. The D gene is left open where the match is weak. The listing skips clone size in some rows; elsewhere it reads once, few, many or a size class.

CDR3 | DNA | V | D | J | size
CASRIAGSFSGANVLTF | TGTGCCAGCAGGATAGCGGGCTCCTTCTCTGGGGCCAACGTCCTGACTTTC | TRBV11-2 | TRBD2 | TRBJ2-6 | NA
CASSPGQGGNQPQHF | TGTGCCAGCTCACCGGGACAGGGGGGCAATCAGCCCCAGCATTTT | TRBV18 | TRBD1 | TRBJ1-5 | few
CASSQVDGSNSPLHF | TGCGCCAGCAGCCAAGTTGACGGGTCTAATTCACCCCTCCACTTT | TRBV4-3 | NA | TRBJ1-6 | NA
CASSHQLGTGELFF | TGTGCCAGCAGCCATCAATTGGGGACCGGGGAGCTGTTTTTT | TRBV7-3 | NA | TRBJ2-2 | few
CSVEDAASRVRSEQYF | TGCAGCGTTGAAGATGCGGCCTCCCGGGTGCGGAGCGAGCAGTACTTC | TRBV29-1 | NA | TRBJ2-7 | few
CASSEDRVANYGYTF | TGTGCCAGCAGTGAAGACAGGGTGGCTAACTATGGCTACACCTTC | TRBV2 | NA | TRBJ1-2 | few
CSVSGLAGNEQYF | TGCAGCGTTTCTGGACTAGCGGGAAACGAGCAGTACTTC | TRBV29-1 | TRBD2 | TRBJ2-7 | NA
CASTRNQNDGYTF | TGTGCCAGCACCCGGAACCAAAACGATGGCTACACCTTC | TRBV27 | NA | TRBJ1-2 | few
CASSEQSEAEQFF | TGTGCCAGCAGTGAACAGTCAGAGGCTGAGCAGTTCTTC | TRBV2 | NA | TRBJ2-1 | few
CASSLPAGGPGSYNEQFF | TGTGCCAGCAGCTTACCAGCGGGAGGGCCTGGGTCCTACAATGAGCAGTTCTTC | TRBV5-4 | TRBD2 | TRBJ2-1 | few
CASSSQDGSYEQYF | TGTGCCAGCAGCAGCCAGGACGGGTCCTACGAGCAGTACTTC | TRBV7-6 | NA | TRBJ2-7 | NA
CASSLLVGIDYGYTF | TGTGCCAGCAGCCTCCTTGTAGGGATCGACTATGGCTACACCTTC | TRBV5-4 | NA | TRBJ1-2 | NA
CASSHGRSTDTQYF | TGTGCCAGCTCACACGGGAGGAGCACAGATACGCAGTATTTT | TRBV18 | TRBD2 | TRBJ2-3 | NA
CASSQVERDNSPLHF | TGCGCCAGCAGCCAAGTTGAAAGGGATAATTCACCCCTCCACTTT | TRBV4-3 | NA | TRBJ1-6 | NA
CASSLTGGEVNNEQFF | TGCGCCAGCAGTTTGACAGGGGGCGAAGTAAACAATGAGCAGTTCTTC | TRBV5-1 | TRBD1 | TRBJ2-1 | NA
CASSLALAGHTDTQYF | TGCGCCAGCAGCTTGGCACTAGCGGGACACACAGATACGCAGTATTTT | TRBV5-1 | TRBD2 | TRBJ2-3 | few
CATSRDQESSYNEQFF | TGTGCCACCAGCAGAGACCAGGAAAGCTCCTACAATGAGCAGTTCTTC | TRBV15 | NA | TRBJ2-1 | NA
CASSSRLAGGTDTQYF | TGTGCCAGCTCATCACGACTAGCGGGGGGAACAGATACGCAGTATTTT | TRBV18 | TRBD2 | TRBJ2-3 | NA
CASSAGLSSYNEQFF | TGTGCCAGCAGCGCAGGCCTGAGCTCCTACAATGAGCAGTTCTTC | TRBV11-1 | NA | TRBJ2-1 | NA
CASSLVAGGSMGAQYF | TGCGCCAGCAGCTTGGTGGCAGGGGGCTCCATGGGGGCCCAGTACTTC | TRBV5-1 | TRBD1 | TRBJ2-5 | NA
CASSLMGGQPQHF | TGTGCCAGCAGCTTAATGGGCGGCCAGCCCCAGCATTTT | TRBV7-9 | NA | TRBJ1-5 | NA
CAISDPSEQFF | TGTGCCATCAGTGACCCCAGTGAGCAGTTCTTC | TRBV10-3 | NA | TRBJ2-1 | NA
CASTRGDALNQPQHF | TGTGCCAGCACGAGAGGGGACGCCCTGAACCAGCCCCAGCATTTT | TRBV6-1 | NA | TRBJ1-5 | few
CASSYLPAAGYGYTF | TGTGCCAGCAGTTACCTACCCGCCGCAGGTTATGGCTACACCTTC | TRBV6-5 | NA | TRBJ1-2 | NA
CASRTGTVAYEQYF | TGTGCCAGCAGAACCGGGACGGTTGCCTACGAGCAGTACTTC | TRBV6-5 | NA | TRBJ2-7 | NA
CASTHRTSPRSYNEQFF | TGTGCCAGCACCCACAGGACTAGCCCTCGCTCCTACAATGAGCAGTTCTTC | TRBV9 | TRBD2 | TRBJ2-1 | few
CASAATPRQEQFF | TGTGCCAGCGCAGCTACCCCTCGACAGGAGCAGTTCTTC | TRBV11-2 | NA | TRBJ2-1 | NA
CASSSGTENEKLFF | TGCGCCAGCAGCTCCGGGACCGAGAATGAAAAACTGTTTTTT | TRBV5-1 | NA | TRBJ1-4 | NA
CASSPPRVELTTEAFF | TGTGCCAGCAGTCCGCCCAGGGTAGAATTGACCACTGAAGCTTTCTTT | TRBV7-9 | NA | TRBJ1-1 | NA
CASSFQGGETQYF | TGCGCCAGCAGCTTTCAAGGTGGGGAGACCCAGTACTTC | TRBV5-1 | NA | TRBJ2-5 | NA
CASSLGFRNTIYF | TGTGCCAGCAGTTTGGGTTTTCGAAACACCATATATTTT | TRBV28 | NA | TRBJ1-3 | few
CASSPRDRVKAFEKLFF | TGTGCCAGCTCACCACGGGACAGGGTGAAGGCTTTTGAAAAACTGTTTTTT | TRBV18 | TRBD1 | TRBJ1-4 | few
CASSQVRVLNTEAFF | TGTGCCAGCAGCCAAGTTAGGGTATTAAACACTGAAGCTTTCTTT | TRBV4-2 | NA | TRBJ1-1 | NA
CSARPTDTQYF | TGCAGTGCTAGGCCCACAGATACGCAGTATTTT | TRBV20-1 | NA | TRBJ2-3 | few
CASSLVGDGQPQHF | TGTGCCAGCAGCTTAGTTGGGGACGGTCAGCCCCAGCATTTT | TRBV7-9 | NA | TRBJ1-5 | NA
CASSQHWGEGQPQHF | TGCGCCAGCAGCCAGCATTGGGGAGAAGGCCAGCCCCAGCATTTT | TRBV4-3 | NA | TRBJ1-5 | few